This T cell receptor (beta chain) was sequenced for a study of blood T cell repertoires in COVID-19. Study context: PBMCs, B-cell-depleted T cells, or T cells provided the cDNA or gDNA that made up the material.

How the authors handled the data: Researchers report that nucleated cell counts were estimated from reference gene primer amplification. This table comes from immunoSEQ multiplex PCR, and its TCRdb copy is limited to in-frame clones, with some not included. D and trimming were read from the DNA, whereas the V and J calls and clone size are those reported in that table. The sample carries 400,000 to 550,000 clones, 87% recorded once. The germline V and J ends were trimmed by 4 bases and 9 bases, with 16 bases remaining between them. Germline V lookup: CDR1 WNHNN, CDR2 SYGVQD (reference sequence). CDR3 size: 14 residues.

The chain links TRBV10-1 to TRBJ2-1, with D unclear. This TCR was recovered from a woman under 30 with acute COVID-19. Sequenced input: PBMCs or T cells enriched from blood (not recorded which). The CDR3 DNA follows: TGCGCCAGCAGTGGCGAACTCCGGGTCGGTGAGCAGTTCTTC. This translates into CASSGELRVGEQFF.